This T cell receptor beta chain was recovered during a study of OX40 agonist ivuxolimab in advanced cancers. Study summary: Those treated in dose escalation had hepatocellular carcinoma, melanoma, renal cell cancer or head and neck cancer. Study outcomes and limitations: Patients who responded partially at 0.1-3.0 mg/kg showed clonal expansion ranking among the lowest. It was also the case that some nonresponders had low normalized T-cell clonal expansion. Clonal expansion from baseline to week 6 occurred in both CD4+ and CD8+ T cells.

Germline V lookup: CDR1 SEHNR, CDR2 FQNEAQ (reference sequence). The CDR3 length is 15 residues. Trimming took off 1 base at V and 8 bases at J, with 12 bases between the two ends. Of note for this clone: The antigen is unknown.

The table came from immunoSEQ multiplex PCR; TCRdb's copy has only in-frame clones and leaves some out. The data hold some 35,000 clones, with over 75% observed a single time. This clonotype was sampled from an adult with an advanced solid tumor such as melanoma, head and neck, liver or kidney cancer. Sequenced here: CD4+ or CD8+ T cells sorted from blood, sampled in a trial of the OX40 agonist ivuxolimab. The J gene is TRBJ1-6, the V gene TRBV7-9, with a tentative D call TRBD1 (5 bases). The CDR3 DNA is TGTGCCAGCAGCTTAGGGGGACGGATAGATTCACCCCTCCACTTT. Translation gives CASSLGGRIDSPLHF.